This TCR beta chain was recorded in a study of blood T cell repertoires in COVID-19. The overall study: Researchers got acute and convalescent COVID-19 samples from the United States, Italy and Spain.

TCRdb's copy holds only in-frame clones and misses some; the assay was immunoSEQ multiplex PCR. The sample holds around 190,000 clones, less than 85% seen once. This clone is deemed medium-sized. This study enrolled people aged 18 to 89 from about 24 US geographic areas. Clinical history reported by participants formed the basis on which cohorts were assigned. Either two negative PCRs, clearance, or symptom resolution qualified Cohort 3 donors as recovered. The source material was PBMCs or T cells enriched from blood (not recorded which). The sequence derives from a woman aged 25 to 45 who had recovered from COVID-19.

CDR3 protein: CASSDSSGGANEQFF. The CDR3 region has the DNA TGTGCCAGCAGTGACTCTAGCGGGGGGGCCAATGAGCAGTTCTTC. The genes are TRBV6-4 and TRBJ2-1; 11 bases match TRBD2. This CDR3 has 15 residues. The trim removed 0 bases at V and 6 bases at J, leaving 1 base unmatched. Per the germline V gene, CDR1 is MRHNA and CDR2 is SNTAGT.